This T cell receptor (beta chain) was identified in a study of cytomegalovirus exposure and HLA in healthy donors. With 8 bases clipped from V and 7 bases from J, the junction kept 7 bases outside the gene matches. Germline CDR1 and CDR2: LNHDA and SQIVND (reference sequence). The CDR3 runs to 12 residues. Primers: 60 Vbeta forward and 13 Jbeta reverse. TCRdb keeps only in-frame clones here, not all; method: immunoSEQ multiplex PCR. The sample has approximately 170,000 clones; roughly 77% are singletons. This TCR was recovered from a woman aged 40 to 55 in good health and CMV-seropositive. The chain is built from TRBV19 and TRBJ2-7; 8 bases match TRBD1. The specimen was PBMCs. The CDR3 DNA sequence: TGTGCCAGTGGTGGACAGGGCTGGGAGCAGTACTTC. It translates to CASGGQGWEQYF.